These T cell receptor beta chains were read from a single sample in a study of blood T cell repertoires in COVID-19. Measured with immunoSEQ multiplex PCR; TCRdb has only the in-frame clones, and not every one. The table includes approximately 120,000 clones, around 88% detected once. Sequenced sample: peripheral blood. These TCRs come from a human donor with acute or convalescent COVID-19. The donor label of this sample is uncertain. The CDR3 runs from the conserved cysteine through the conserved F or W. A D gene is named only where the DNA matches it firmly. The size entry is marked missing in some rows and otherwise reads once, few, many or a size class.

size | J | D | V | CDR3 | DNA
NA | TRBJ2-1 | NA | TRBV4-2 | CASSQGQLERPYNEQFF | TGTGCCAGCAGCCAAGGCCAACTAGAGAGACCCTACAATGAGCAGTTCTTC
NA | TRBJ2-1 | TRBD2 | TRBV5-1 | CASSLQTSGSFDEQFF | TGCGCCAGCAGCCTCCAGACTAGCGGGAGCTTCGATGAGCAGTTCTTC
once | TRBJ2-1 | NA | TRBV20-1 | CSASGRLIYNEQFF | TGCAGTGCTAGTGGGCGGCTGATCTACAATGAGCAGTTCTTC
NA | TRBJ1-2 | TRBD1 | TRBV5-1 | CASSHGQATRGYTF | TGCGCCAGCAGCCACGGACAGGCCACCCGTGGCTACACCTTC
NA | TRBJ2-1 | NA | TRBV11-3 | CASSLGGYNEQFF | TGTGCCAGCAGCTTAGGAGGATACAATGAGCAGTTCTTC
NA | TRBJ2-2 | NA | TRBV7-3 | CASSPSSDTGELFF | TGTGCCAGCAGCCCCTCAAGCGACACCGGGGAGCTGTTTTTT
NA | TRBJ2-2 | NA | TRBV15 | CATSPRRQGNTGELFF | TGTGCCACCAGCCCCCGAAGGCAGGGGAACACCGGGGAGCTGTTTTTT
NA | TRBJ1-3 | NA | TRBV4-1 | CASSQGPQGPSGNTIYF | TGCGCCAGCAGCCAAGGCCCGCAGGGTCCCTCTGGAAACACCATATATTTT
NA | TRBJ1-1 | TRBD1 | TRBV2 | CARNRGPNENTEAFF | TGTGCCAGAAACAGGGGGCCGAATGAGAACACTGAAGCTTTCTTT
NA | TRBJ2-7 | NA | TRBV7-3 | CASSATGFSYEQYF | TGTGCCAGCAGCGCTACAGGGTTTTCCTACGAGCAGTACTTC
NA | TRBJ2-1 | NA | TRBV25-1 | CASSGQTEYYNEQFF | TGTGCCAGCAGTGGACAGACTGAATACTACAATGAGCAGTTCTTC
NA | TRBJ2-1 | NA | TRBV11-3 | CASSRTGYEQFF | TGTGCCAGCAGCCGTACAGGGTATGAGCAGTTCTTC
NA | TRBJ2-7 | TRBD1 | TRBV5-4 | CASSLFRDRTYEQYF | TGTGCCAGCAGCTTGTTCCGGGACAGAACCTACGAGCAGTACTTC
few | TRBJ2-5 | TRBD1 | TRBV6-2/TRBV6-3 | CASSDPLGGLVTQYF | TGTGCCAGCAGTGACCCATTAGGGGGCTTGGTGACCCAGTACTTC
NA | TRBJ1-5 | TRBD1 | TRBV3-1/TRBV3-2 | CASSQGGQFGQPQHF | TGTGCCAGCAGCCAAGGGGGACAGTTTGGTCAGCCCCAGCATTTT
NA | TRBJ1-4 | NA | TRBV27 | CAAVNSEEQDTLEKLFF | TGTGCAGCAGTTAACTCGGAGGAGCAAGACACCCTTGAAAAACTGTTTTTT
few | TRBJ1-3 | NA | TRBV5-4 | CASSLDQGAGNTIYF | TGTGCCAGCAGCTTGGATCAGGGCGCTGGAAACACCATATATTTT
NA | TRBJ1-2 | NA | TRBV4-2 | CASSQDLPNYGYTF | TGTGCCAGCAGCCAAGATCTACCTAACTATGGCTACACCTTC
few | TRBJ1-1 | NA | TRBV20-1 | CSARDRAQAFF | TGCAGTGCTAGAGACAGGGCTCAAGCTTTCTTT
NA | TRBJ2-1 | NA | TRBV19 | CASRKDKSSYNEQFF | TGTGCCAGTAGGAAAGATAAGAGCTCCTACAATGAGCAGTTCTTC
once | TRBJ2-7 | TRBD1 | TRBV7-9 | CASSFPDREQYF | TGTGCCAGCAGCTTTCCGGACAGGGAGCAGTACTTC
NA | TRBJ1-4 | TRBD1 | TRBV4-1 | CASSQDHPGTATNEKLFF | TGCGCCAGCAGCCAAGATCACCCCGGGACAGCAACTAATGAAAAACTGTTTTTT
few | TRBJ1-1 | NA | TRBV29-1 | CSVDAGLNTEAFF | TGCAGCGTTGATGCGGGCCTGAACACTGAAGCTTTCTTT
NA | TRBJ2-7 | NA | TRBV28 | CASLSVGQFTYEQYF | TGTGCCAGCTTGAGTGTTGGGCAGTTTACCTACGAGCAGTACTTC
once | TRBJ1-2 | NA | TRBV7-9 | CASSFSGEVNYGYTF | TGTGCCAGCAGCTTTTCAGGCGAAGTGAACTATGGCTACACCTTC
NA | TRBJ1-2 | TRBD1 | TRBV10-3 | CAITEGDRVSGYTF | TGTGCCATCACCGAGGGGGACAGGGTTTCTGGCTACACCTTC
NA | TRBJ2-3 | TRBD2 | TRBV18 | CASSPSGRAGRTQYF | TGTGCCAGCTCACCAAGCGGGAGGGCCGGTCGCACGCAGTATTTT
few | TRBJ1-5 | NA | TRBV27 | CASSLSRGNQPQHF | TGTGCCAGCAGTTTATCGAGGGGCAATCAGCCCCAGCATTTT
NA | TRBJ2-3 | TRBD2 | TRBV9 | CASSSPSGSTDTQYF | TGTGCCAGCAGCTCCCCTAGCGGTAGCACAGATACGCAGTATTTT
NA | TRBJ2-3 | NA | TRBV7-3 | CASSLTYKDTQYF | TGTGCCAGCAGCTTAACGTATAAAGATACGCAGTATTTT
NA | TRBJ1-2 | TRBD1 | TRBV28 | CASSPVQGYGYTF | TGTGCCAGCAGCCCCGTACAGGGGTATGGCTACACCTTC
NA | TRBJ2-7 | TRBD2 | TRBV5-1 | CASSLSGTSGNYEQYF | TGCGCCAGCAGCTTGTCCGGGACTAGCGGGAACTACGAGCAGTACTTC
NA | TRBJ2-5 | TRBD2 | TRBV2 | CASSVLVSGGSAVPGYQETQYF | TGTGCCAGCAGTGTTTTGGTCAGCGGCGGGAGCGCTGTGCCTGGGTACCAAGAGACCCAGTACTTC
NA | TRBJ1-4 | NA | TRBV5-4 | CASSSDRSNEKLFF | TGTGCCAGCAGCTCAGACAGATCTAATGAAAAACTGTTTTTT
NA | TRBJ1-4 | TRBD1 | TRBV7-2 | CASSPHRGPGEKLFF | TGTGCCAGCAGCCCGCACAGGGGCCCAGGTGAAAAACTGTTTTTT
NA | TRBJ2-7 | TRBD2 | TRBV11-2 | CASSVTSEGGYEQYF | TGTGCCAGCAGCGTCACTAGCGAGGGTGGCTACGAGCAGTACTTC
NA | TRBJ2-7 | NA | TRBV27 | CASRRTGSNEQYF | TGTGCCAGCCGCCGGACGGGGAGTAACGAGCAGTACTTC
NA | TRBJ1-2 | NA | TRBV2 | CASSDRGKSYGYTF | TGTGCCAGCAGTGATCGGGGGAAAAGCTATGGCTACACCTTC
NA | TRBJ2-7 | NA | TRBV24-1 | CATSDPQGSEQYF | TGTGCCACCAGTGACCCTCAGGGTAGCGAGCAGTACTTC
NA | TRBJ2-2 | TRBD1 | TRBV7-9 | CASSLELGTGRSGELFF | TGTGCCAGCAGCTTAGAGCTGGGGACAGGGAGGTCCGGGGAGCTGTTTTTT
NA | TRBJ1-5 | NA | TRBV5-1 | CASSLGIGDLSNQPQHF | TGCGCCAGCAGCCTCGGGATTGGGGATTTGAGCAATCAGCCCCAGCATTTT
NA | TRBJ2-7 | TRBD1 | TRBV10-3 | CAISPASSGGTYEQYF | TGTGCCATCAGTCCAGCCTCATCAGGGGGTACCTACGAGCAGTACTTC
NA | TRBJ2-7 | NA | TRBV5-1 | CASSPDIGSDEQYF | TGCGCCAGCAGCCCAGACATTGGGTCGGACGAGCAGTACTTC
NA | TRBJ1-1 | NA | TRBV7-9 | CASSLRTVLNTEAFF | TGTGCCAGCAGCCTCCGGACAGTCTTGAACACTGAAGCTTTCTTT
NA | TRBJ1-4 | NA | TRBV24-1 | CATSDSGVSNEKLFF | TGTGCCACCAGTGATTCAGGGGTTAGTAATGAAAAACTGTTTTTT
NA | TRBJ1-2 | NA | TRBV28 | CASTLGGIFYGYTF | TGTGCCAGCACCTTGGGAGGGATTTTCTATGGCTACACCTTC
NA | TRBJ2-7 | TRBD1 | TRBV7-8 | CASSLAIVRTGWHEQYF | TGTGCCAGCAGCTTAGCGATTGTCCGGACAGGGTGGCACGAGCAGTACTTC
NA | TRBJ1-5 | NA | TRBV5-1 | CASSISPGQPQHF | TGCGCCAGCAGCATCTCTCCAGGGCAGCCCCAGCATTTT
NA | TRBJ2-4 | NA | TRBV11-2 | CASSPRMGLAKNIQYF | TGTGCCAGCAGCCCTCGTATGGGCCTAGCCAAAAACATTCAGTACTTC
NA | TRBJ2-2 | NA | TRBV19 | CASNVGASTGELFF | TGTGCCAGTAATGTTGGGGCCTCTACCGGGGAGCTGTTTTTT
NA | TRBJ2-5 | TRBD2 | TRBV6-5 | CASSDGLAGEETQYF | TGTGCCAGCAGCGATGGACTAGCGGGAGAAGAGACCCAGTACTTC
NA | TRBJ2-1 | TRBD2 | TRBV7-6 | CASSSGTSGTYNEQFF | TGTGCCAGCAGCTCTGGGACTAGCGGGACCTACAATGAGCAGTTCTTC
NA | TRBJ1-1 | NA | TRBV18 | CASSPALGNTEAFF | TGTGCCAGCTCACCCGCGTTGGGCAACACTGAAGCTTTCTTT
NA | TRBJ1-4 | TRBD1 | TRBV4-2 | CASSQATGTATEKLFF | TGTGCCAGCAGCCAGGCAACCGGGACAGCGACTGAAAAACTGTTTTTT
NA | TRBJ2-1 | NA | TRBV27 | CASSLSTGYNEQFF | TGTGCCAGCAGTTTATCGACCGGGTACAATGAGCAGTTCTTC
NA | TRBJ2-1 | NA | TRBV10-3 | CAISEAAGSFNEQFF | TGTGCCATCAGTGAGGCCGCAGGGTCGTTCAATGAGCAGTTCTTC
NA | TRBJ1-1 | NA | TRBV5-4 | CASSLGPVNTEAFF | TGTGCCAGCAGCTTGGGGCCCGTGAACACTGAAGCTTTCTTT